One and the same sample provided the 20 T cell receptor beta chains below, sequenced in a study of blood T cell repertoires in COVID-19. Here immunoSEQ multiplex PCR was the method, and the copy in TCRdb shows in-frame clones only, minus some. The data hold approximately 150,000 clones, with around four fifths observed a single time. Sequencing was performed on PBMCs or T cells enriched from blood (not recorded which). The source is a woman aged 40 to 55 who had recovered from COVID-19.

The CDR3 coding sequence is TGTGCCTGGAGGGGACAGGGGGTTGGCGAGCAGTACTTC. It specifies CAWRGQGVGEQYF. J is TRBJ2-7 and V is TRBV30, with 11 bases fitting TRBD1. The V segment lost 3 bases and the J segment 6 bases; nucleotides outside the gene matches: 4. The CDR3 length is 13 residues. Germline V gives CDR1 GTSNPN, CDR2 SVGIG (reference sequence).

The chain couples TRBV4-1 to TRBJ1-2; possible D gene TRBD1, 6 bases. CDR3 length: 18 amino acids. Trimming took 4 bases from V and 5 from J, leaving 26 bases between them. Per germline, CDR1 MGHRA and CDR2 YSYEKL. The CDR3 region has the DNA TGCGCCAGCAGCCGGGGGCCATTTCTTCGACAGGACGATTATGGCTACACCTTC. Encoded protein: CASSRGPFLRQDDYGYTF.

The gene calls are TRBV7-9 and TRBJ1-1; D may be TRBD1 (5 bases). V lost 4 bases, J lost 3 bases, and 15 bases lay in between. CDR3 length: 15 amino acids. CDR1 SEHNR and CDR2 FQNEAQ come from the germline V gene (reference sequence). The CDR3 bases are TGTGCCAGCAGCTACGCTTCGCCCAGGGACACTGAAGCTTTCTTT. As protein: CASSYASPRDTEAFF.

The chain couples TRBV30 to TRBJ1-1, with a weak D call TRBD1 (5 bases). The CDR3 loop spans 14 amino acids. V lost 0 bases and J 2 bases, leaving 10 bases between the germline ends. Germline CDR1 GTSNPN, CDR2 SVGIG (reference sequence). In DNA form, the CDR3 reads TGTGCCTGGAGTGTGAGACAGAGTAACACTGAAGCTTTCTTT. Its protein product is CAWSVRQSNTEAFF.

The rearrangement uses TRBV5-1 and TRBJ1-5; the match to TRBD1 covers 7 bases. Germline loops: CDR1 SGHRS, CDR2 YFSETQ. Germline trimming cut 1 base from V and 7 bases from J; bases unmatched to any gene: 8. The CDR3 runs to 15 residues. CDR3 region: CASSLTGEVLQPQHF. The CDR3 coding sequence is TGCGCCAGCAGCTTGACAGGGGAGGTTTTACAGCCCCAGCATTTT.

The rearrangement joins TRBV3-1 (or the pseudogene TRBV3-2) to TRBJ1-5; maybe TRBD1 (5 bases). CDR3 length: 14 amino acids. The germline V gene has CDR1 LGHDT and CDR2 YNNKEL (reference sequence). Deletions cut 0 bases from V and 6 bases from J, with 9 bases between. CDR3 sequence reads: CASSQERRGQPQHF. The DNA of the CDR3 is TGTGCCAGCAGCCAAGAAAGGAGGGGTCAGCCCCAGCATTTT.

In this sample, this clone turned up a few times. The chain is built from TRBV2 and TRBJ2-1, with a possible D match to TRBD1 (5 bases). CDR1 and CDR2 (germline): SNHLY, FYNNEI. V lost 4 bases and J 0 bases, leaving 10 bases between the germline ends. This CDR3 comprises 15 residues. The CDR3 protein is CASSGGASSYNEQFF. CDR3 coding DNA: TGTGCCAGCAGTGGGGGCGCTAGCTCCTACAATGAGCAGTTCTTC. Complete variable domain (other parts from reference TRBV2 and TRBJ2-1): EPEVTQTPSHQVTQMGQEVILRCVPISNHLYFYWYRQILGQKVEFLVSFYNNEISEKSEIFDDQFSVERPDGSNFTLKIRSTKLEDSAMYFCASSGGASSYNEQFFGPGTRLTVL.

J is TRBJ2-5 and V is TRBV5-1; the D gene is possibly TRBD1 (6 bases). Germline CDR1 is SGHRS and CDR2 is YFSETQ. V was shortened by 1 base and J by 6 bases, with 22 bases between the two germline ends. CDR3 length: 17 amino acids. DNA for the CDR3: TGCGCCAGCAGCTTGATAGTATCAGGAGGCAGGGGAAAGACCCAGTACTTC. Translated, it gives CASSLIVSGGRGKTQYF.

The rearrangement links TRBV20-1 to TRBJ2-6; 7 bases map to TRBD1. From germline, CDR1 is DFQATT and CDR2 SNEGSKA (reference sequence). Losses at the gene ends were 4 bases for V and 0 bases for J; bases not matched to a gene: 6. The CDR3 loop spans 16 amino acids. The CDR3 protein is CSANEGAVSGANVLTF. The CDR3 bases are TGCAGTGCTAATGAGGGGGCCGTCTCTGGGGCCAACGTCCTGACTTTC.

The CDR3, as DNA: TGTGCCAGCAGCTTTTATCGCACTGAAGCTTTCTTT. It is translated as CASSFYRTEAFF. The rearrangement links TRBV7-2 to TRBJ1-1; D gene unclear. The ends were cut back, 3 bases at V and 4 bases at J, with 6 bases in the middle. CDR1 and CDR2 (germline): SGHTA, FQGNSA. This CDR3 comprises 12 residues.

By share, this clone counts as medium-sized. The rearrangement uses TRBV25-1 and TRBJ1-5, with D possibly being TRBD1 (6 bases). From germline, CDR1 is MGHDK and CDR2 SYGVNS. The CDR3 covers 15 residues. V was pared by 4 bases and J by 1 base, with 11 bases between. CDR3 DNA: TGTGCCAGCAGTGGTGGGGGCTCGAGCAATCAGCCCCAGCATTTT. The encoded protein is CASSGGGSSNQPQHF. The variable domain in full, with the rest retrieved from reference TRBV25-1 and TRBJ1-5, is EADIYQTPRYLVIGTGKKITLECSQTMGHDKMYWYQQDPGMELHLIHYSYGVNSTEKGDLSSESTVSRIRTEHFPLTLESARPSHTSQYLCASSGGGSSNQPQHFGDGTRLSIL.

The chain combines TRBV3-1 (or the pseudogene TRBV3-2) with TRBJ1-2, with a possible D match to TRBD1 (5 bases). The V gene's germline CDR1 is LGHDT and CDR2 YNNKEL (reference sequence). The CDR3 runs 14 residues. Trimming pared 7 bases from V and 5 bases from J, leaving 17 bases between. CDR3 amino acids: CASTLGGGEYGYTF. CDR3 bases: TGTGCCAGCACCCTGGGGGGGGGTGAGTATGGCTACACCTTC.

To note about this clone: Sequence at one end of the junction differs from germline and may be a read error. The chain has TRBV7-9 and TRBJ2-1, with a tentative D call TRBD1 (6 bases). CDR3 length: 11 residues. Germline V gene sequence: CDR1 SEHNR, CDR2 FQNEAQ (reference sequence). The CDR3 coding sequence is TGTGCCAGCAGCGTCCCGGGACACCCTATCTTC. It translates to CASSVPGHPIF.

The chain recombines TRBV5-5 with TRBJ2-3, with D perhaps TRBD2 (6 bases). Trimming removed 0 bases at V and 6 bases at J, with 17 bases between. CDR3 length equals 16 residues. Germline V gene sequence: CDR1 SGHKS, CDR2 YYEKEE (reference sequence). The CDR3 is CASSLAPAGSSDTQYF. The CDR3 nucleotides are TGTGCCAGCAGCTTGGCTCCGGCGGGATCGTCGGATACGCAGTATTTT.

The table lists this clone with a few counts. The V call is TRBV19, the J call TRBJ1-6; the match to TRBD1 covers 7 bases. After removal of 4 bases from V and 7 bases from J, the junction contained 10 bases not matched to a gene. This CDR3 comprises 16 residues. The germline CDR1 and CDR2 sequences are LNHDA and SQIVND (reference sequence). The DNA of the CDR3 is TGTGCCAGTAGTAGGTTGTTGGGACAGTCCAATTCACCCCTCCACTTT. Translating gives CASSRLLGQSNSPLHF.

The chain is built from TRBV5-5 and TRBJ1-6; the match to TRBD1 covers 8 bases. V lost 5 bases and J lost 4; bases outside the gene matches: 8. This CDR3 is built from 16 residues. Germline V gives CDR1 SGHKS, CDR2 YYEKEE (reference sequence). CDR3 bases: TGTGCCAGCAGAGATCGGACAGGGACGTATAATTCACCCCTCCACTTT. Its translation is CASRDRTGTYNSPLHF. The full variable domain, in which reference TRBV5-5 and TRBJ1-6 provide the parts outside the CDR3, is DAGVTQSPTHLIKTRGQQVTLRCSPISGHKSVSWYQQVLGQGPQFIFQYYEKEERGRGNFPDRFSARQFPNYSSELNVNALLLGDSALYLCASRDRTGTYNSPLHFGNGTRLTVT.

V usage is TRBV19 and J usage is TRBJ2-1; D is possibly TRBD2 (6 bases). There are 14 residues in the CDR3. With 4 bases removed from V and 6 bases from J, the gap between germline ends came to 13 bases. The germline V gene encodes CDR1 LNHDA and CDR2 SQIVND (reference sequence). CDR3 in DNA: TGTGCCAGTAGTAAGGTGGGAGGCCCCAATGAGCAGTTCTTC. Translating it yields CASSKVGGPNEQFF.

In this sample, this clone turned up a few times. This chain joins TRBV11-1 and TRBJ1-5, with D perhaps TRBD1 (5 bases). Trimming left V 1 base short and J 4 bases short, with 11 bases between. The CDR3 is 15 residues long. Germline lookup yields CDR1 SGHAT and CDR2 FQDESV (reference sequence). CDR3 residues: CASSLGQGLNQPQHF. In DNA, the CDR3 is TGTGCCAGCAGCTTAGGCCAGGGCCTTAATCAGCCCCAGCATTTT.

The rearrangement links TRBV25-1 to TRBJ1-1, with D hard to call. This CDR3 is built from 12 residues. CDR1 is MGHDK and CDR2 is SYGVNS in the germline V gene. With 4 bases removed from V and 3 bases from J, the gap between germline ends came to 6 bases. This chain's CDR3 is CASSVGYTEAFF. CDR3 in DNA: TGTGCCAGCAGTGTGGGCTACACTGAAGCTTTCTTT.

This chain uses TRBV28 with TRBJ1-1, with D possibly being TRBD1 (5 bases). The CDR3 sequence is 15 residues long. Germline CDR1 is MDHEN and CDR2 is SYDVKM. V was trimmed by 5 bases and J by 1 base, leaving 14 bases between them. The CDR3 sequence: CASSPPTARNTEAFF. CDR3 DNA sequence: TGTGCCAGCAGTCCACCGACAGCACGGAACACTGAAGCTTTCTTT.